This TCR beta chain stems from a study of shared clonotypes between healthy human individuals. Generated by immunoSEQ multiplex PCR, the TCRdb table keeps only in-frame clones and is missing some. The table has roughly 2 million clones, under 97% seen once. There are 17 residues in the CDR3. Looked up from germline, CDR1 is MNHEY and CDR2 is SMNVEV (reference sequence). V was pared by 2 bases and J by 0 bases, with 16 bases between. The chain carries TRBV27 and TRBJ1-1; no definite D call. The sample comprised naive CD4+ T cells sorted from blood. Subset specified: CD45RA+ positively selected. The TCR originated in a man aged 18 to 29 in good health. CDR3 DNA: TGTGCCAGCAGTTTAAGGGCAGGCCCATTCATGAACACTGAAGCTTTCTTT. Encoded protein: CASSLRAGPFMNTEAFF.